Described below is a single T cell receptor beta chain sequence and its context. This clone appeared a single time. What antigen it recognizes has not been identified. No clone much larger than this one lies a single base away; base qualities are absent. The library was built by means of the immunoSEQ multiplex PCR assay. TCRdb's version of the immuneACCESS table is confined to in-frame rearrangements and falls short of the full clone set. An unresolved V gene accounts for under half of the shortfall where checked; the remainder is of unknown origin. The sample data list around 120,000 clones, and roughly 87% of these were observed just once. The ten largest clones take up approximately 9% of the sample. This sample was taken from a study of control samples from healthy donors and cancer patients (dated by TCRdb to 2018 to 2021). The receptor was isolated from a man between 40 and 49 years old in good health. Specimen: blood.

The CDR3 corresponds to CASSLGGGRTEAFF. In nucleotides, the sequence is TGTGCCAGCAGCTTAGGGGGGGGGCGCACTGAAGCTTTCTTT. This chain is built from TRBV7-8 and TRBJ1-1; the D gene is possibly TRBD1, with 6 bases matching. V was cut back by 1 base and J by 4 bases, leaving a gap of 10 bases between them. Its CDR3 holds 14 amino acids, cysteine through phenylalanine. This entry keeps only the CDR3 DNA: 42 bases, framed from base 1. In the germline V gene, CDR1 corresponds to SGHVS and CDR2 to FQNEAQ.